This T cell receptor beta chain is from a study of T-cell memory formation after mild COVID-19. Trimming left V 6 bases short and J 3 bases short, with 18 bases between. The CDR3 length is 14 residues. Germline CDR1 and CDR2: SQVTM and ANQGSEA. This clonotype has more than one count but fewer than ten. TCRdb used MiXCR to reprocess the 5' RACE reads, holding one entry per CDR3 protein. Here the sample spans 450,000 to 650,000 distinct CDR3 sequences, roughly 20% being singletons. The source material was PBMCs or a T cell subset sorted from them (not recorded which). The sequence came from an adult woman who had mild COVID-19 (a few samples of this study predate the infection). Cell type and time point are not known. The J gene is TRBJ2-7, the V gene TRBV29-1; D gene ambiguous. The CDR3 region is CSVGTGSGFYEQYF. The CDR3 coding sequence is TGCAGCGTGGGAACCGGGTCAGGATTCTACGAGCAGTACTTC.